This TCR beta chain was identified during a study of graft-versus-host responses after intestinal transplantation. Looking at the study overall: Isolated intestinal, liver-intestinal, or multivisceral transplants had been given to the recipients. For two to four years after anti-thymocyte globulin induction, all recipients took tacrolimus and steroids.

The length of the CDR3 is 16 residues. CDR1 is GTSNPN, CDR2 SVGIG, per germline (reference sequence). V dropped 8 bases and J dropped 2; count of bases not matched to a gene: 16. General observations from the study: Levels of circulating GvH clones at their peak were associated with early post-transplant HvG declines. Within the allografts of patients who had graft-donor T cell macrochimerism, graft-versus-host to host-versus-graft clonal ratios were high.

A note on this clone: Antigen unknown.

Processing of graft tissue released intraepithelial and lamina propria lymphocytes. Only in-frame clones appear in the TCRdb table, and some are missing; sequencing was by immunoSEQ multiplex PCR. The sample lists about 29,000 clones, 80% occurring once. This material consisted of ileum tissue, taken 98 days after intestinal transplantation. This receptor was obtained from a human patient who received an intestinal transplant, so some T cells may come from the graft donor. The chain couples TRBV30 to TRBJ2-5; TRBD2 aligns across 8 bases. CDR3 nucleotides: TGTGCCGGGACGGGGGGGACTGGGTTTACACAAGAGACCCAGTACTTC. Protein sequence: CAGTGGTGFTQETQYF.